This TCR beta chain is from a study of T cell clonality in common variable immunodeficiency. Produced via immunoSEQ multiplex PCR; TCRdb's table is partial and in-frame only. There are roughly 30,000 clones in the sample, none observed a single time. The CDR3 is 14 residues long. This clone was observed many times. The read comes to an end 3 residues before the CDR3 does, leaving the germline J gene to fill in the end. Sequencing used peripheral blood mononuclear cells. The sequence came from a person aged 18 to 70 in good health. The chain is built from TRBV12-3 or TRBV12-4 and TRBJ2-2; tentatively, D is TRBD1 (5 bases). The CDR3 region is CASRKGPGANVLFF. The sequenced part of the CDR3 DNA is TGTGCCAGCAGAAAGGGCCCTGGGGCCAACGTG.